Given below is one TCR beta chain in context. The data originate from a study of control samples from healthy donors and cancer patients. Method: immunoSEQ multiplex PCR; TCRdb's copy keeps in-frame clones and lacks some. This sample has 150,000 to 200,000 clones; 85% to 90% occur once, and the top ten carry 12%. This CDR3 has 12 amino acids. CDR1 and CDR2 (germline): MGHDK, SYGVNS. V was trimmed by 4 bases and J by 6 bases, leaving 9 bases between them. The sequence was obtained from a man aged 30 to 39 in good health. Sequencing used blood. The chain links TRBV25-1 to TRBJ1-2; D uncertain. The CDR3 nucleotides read TGTGCCAGCAGTGTAGAGGCCCATGGCTACACCTTC. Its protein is CASSVEAHGYTF.